These T cell receptor beta chains were read from a single sample in a study of beta chain features in type 1 diabetes. Measured with immunoSEQ multiplex PCR; TCRdb has only the in-frame clones, and not every one. Of fewer than 350,000 clones in the sample, approximately 15% were seen once. Sequencing was performed on naive CD4+ T cells from blood. The source of these receptors is a man aged 18 to 29 with type 1 diabetes. The CDR3 runs from the conserved cysteine through the conserved F or W. A D gene is named only where the DNA matches it firmly. Only some rows state a clone size, as once, few, many or a class for expanded clones.

J gene,D gene,V gene,clone size,CDR3 DNA,CDR3 protein
TRBJ2-3,TRBD1,TRBV29-1,NA,TGCAGCGTTCCTTTCCGGGACAGGGGTCCGGATACGCAGTATTTT,CSVPFRDRGPDTQYF
TRBJ2-5,TRBD2,TRBV5-4,NA,TGTGCCAGCAGCTTGGGGCTAGCGGGAAAGGCAGAGACCCAGTACTTC,CASSLGLAGKAETQYF
TRBJ2-6,NA,TRBV27,NA,TGTGCCAGCAGTCCTCAGGGGTTTGGGGCCAACGTCCTGACTTTC,CASSPQGFGANVLTF
TRBJ2-7,NA,TRBV28,NA,TGTGCCAGCAGTATCCGCTACGAGCAGTACTTC,CASSIRYEQYF
TRBJ2-5,TRBD1,TRBV9,NA,TGTGCCAGCAGCTTCAGGACAGGGGGTTATGAGACCCAGTACTTC,CASSFRTGGYETQYF
TRBJ2-2,NA,TRBV28,NA,TGTGCCAGCAGTCCACCCGGGGGGCCGAACACCGGGGAGCTGTTTTTT,CASSPPGGPNTGELFF
TRBJ2-2,NA,TRBV4-2,few,TGTGCCAGCAGCCAGTATACCGGGGAGCTGTTTTTT,CASSQYTGELFF
TRBJ2-1,TRBD2,TRBV5-1,few,TGCGCCAGCGCGCCTAGCGGGGGGGCCGCCTACAATGAGCAGTTCTTC,CASAPSGGAAYNEQFF
TRBJ2-7,NA,TRBV5-1,few,TGCGCCAGCAGCTACGGGACTGTCGCCTACGAGCAGTACTTC,CASSYGTVAYEQYF
TRBJ2-1,NA,TRBV11-3,few,TGTGCCAGCAGCTTAAGCACAGGGCCCCACAATGAGCAGTTCTTC,CASSLSTGPHNEQFF
TRBJ2-7,TRBD2,TRBV15,NA,TGTGCCACCAGCAGAGATGGGGCTGCGGGAGGCCTCTCCTACGAGCAGTACTTC,CATSRDGAAGGLSYEQYF
TRBJ2-7,NA,TRBV15,NA,TGTGCCACCAGCAGAGTTCCCGGGTTCAGCTCCTACGAGCAGTACTTC,CATSRVPGFSSYEQYF
TRBJ2-5,TRBD1,TRBV4-1,few,TGCGCCAGCAGTCTTGGGACAGGGGGCCGAGAGACCCAGTACTTC,CASSLGTGGRETQYF
TRBJ1-1,TRBD1,TRBV11-2,few,TGTGCCAGCAGAGACAGGGGCACTGAAGCTTTCTTT,CASRDRGTEAFF
TRBJ2-5,NA,TRBV5-4,NA,TGTGCCAGCAGCTTGGGACAGGCGGAGACCCAGTACTTC,CASSLGQAETQYF
TRBJ2-1,TRBD2,TRBV10-3,NA,TGTGCCATCAGTGAGGGGAGGGACTACTACAATGAGCAGTTCTTC,CAISEGRDYYNEQFF
TRBJ2-5,TRBD1,TRBV7-8,few,TGTGCCAGCAGCTTAGGGACAGGGGTGAGGCAGCGTAAGAGGGAGACCCAGTACTTC,CASSLGTGVRQRKRETQYF
TRBJ2-7,NA,TRBV5-1,NA,TGCGCCAGCAGCTTGGAAGTCCCAGGGATGGGCTACGAGCAGTACTTC,CASSLEVPGMGYEQYF
TRBJ2-7,TRBD1,TRBV2,NA,TGTGCCAGCAGGTCGACAGGGACCTTGGGGGAGCAGTACTTC,CASRSTGTLGEQYF
TRBJ1-5,NA,TRBV6-5,once,TGTGCCAGCAGTTACTCGAGCAGGAACAATCAGCCCCAGCATTTT,CASSYSSRNNQPQHF
TRBJ1-1,NA,TRBV6-6,NA,TGTGCCAGCGGCAAAACTACAGGGATGAACACTGAAGCTTTCTTT,CASGKTTGMNTEAFF
TRBJ2-2,TRBD1,TRBV7-2,NA,TGTGCCAGCAGCGCAGGGACAGCCTACACCGGGGAGCTGTTTTTT,CASSAGTAYTGELFF
TRBJ2-7,TRBD1,TRBV9,few,TGTGCCAGCAGCCCGCGGACAGGGAGCTCCTACGAGCAGTACTTC,CASSPRTGSSYEQYF
TRBJ2-3,NA,TRBV11-2,NA,TGTGCCAGCAGCTTTCAGGGCGCAGATACGCAGTATTTT,CASSFQGADTQYF
TRBJ2-7,TRBD1,TRBV10-3,few,TGTGCCATCAGTGAGGCGAAGGGACAGTTGAATTATGAGCAGTACTTC,CAISEAKGQLNYEQYF
TRBJ2-5,NA,TRBV5-1,NA,TGCGCCAGCAGCTTGGGCGCACCTCAAGAGACCCAGTACTTC,CASSLGAPQETQYF
TRBJ1-2,NA,TRBV25-1,few,TGTGCCAGCAGTGAATATGTGCGGGAAGGCTACACCTTC,CASSEYVREGYTF
TRBJ2-5,NA,TRBV11-2,NA,TGTGCCAGCAGCTTAGATCTGGCCAGGGTTGAGACCCAGTACTTC,CASSLDLARVETQYF
TRBJ1-1,NA,TRBV28,NA,TGTGCCAGCAGTTTACGACAGAACACTGAAGCTTTCTTT,CASSLRQNTEAFF
TRBJ2-1,TRBD2,TRBV19,NA,TGTGCCAGTAACAGACTAGCGGGAGCCAATGAGCAGTTCTTC,CASNRLAGANEQFF
TRBJ2-5,TRBD2,TRBV30,few,TGTGCCTGGCGCGGGAGTGAAGAGACCCAGTACTTC,CAWRGSEETQYF
TRBJ1-6,TRBD1,TRBV4-3,few,TGCGCCAGCAGCCGCCGGGACAGGGACCTTCCACCCCTCCACTTT,CASSRRDRDLPPLHF
TRBJ2-1,TRBD2,TRBV11-2,few,TGTGCCAGCAGCTCACTAGCGGGAGGGAACAATGAGCAGTTCTTC,CASSSLAGGNNEQFF
TRBJ2-3,NA,TRBV27,few,TGTGCCAGCAGTCCCGTCGGCAGGGGGGTGCGAGATACGCAGTATTTT,CASSPVGRGVRDTQYF
TRBJ1-6,TRBD1,TRBV6-5,NA,TGTGCCAGCAGTGGCTGGGACAGAAATTCACCCCTCCACTTT,CASSGWDRNSPLHF
TRBJ2-7,TRBD2,TRBV10-3,few,TGTGCCATCAGTCCAACAGTGATACTAGCGGGAGGGTACGAGCAGTACTTC,CAISPTVILAGGYEQYF
TRBJ2-3,TRBD2,TRBV7-2,few,TGTGCCAGCAGCTTAAGACTAGCGAGCACAGATACGCAGTATTTT,CASSLRLASTDTQYF
TRBJ2-1,TRBD2,TRBV29-1,few,TGCAGCGTCACATTGGGGACTAGCGGGAAATACAATGAGCAGTTCTTC,CSVTLGTSGKYNEQFF
TRBJ2-1,TRBD1,TRBV19,NA,TGTGCCAGTAAGAGGACAGGGACGAATGAGCAGTTCTTC,CASKRTGTNEQFF
TRBJ2-1,NA,TRBV30,NA,TGTGCCTGCTCCCCTTACAATGAGCAGTTCTTC,CACSPYNEQFF
TRBJ1-2,NA,TRBV7-8,NA,TGTGCCAGCAGCATAGGACAGCGACGTAACTATGGCTACACCTTC,CASSIGQRRNYGYTF
TRBJ2-3,TRBD2,TRBV6-1,NA,TGTGCCAGCAGTGCTAGCGGCACCACAGATACGCAGTATTTT,CASSASGTTDTQYF
TRBJ2-2,TRBD1,TRBV4-2,NA,TGTGCCAGCAGCCAAGTAGGGGGCGACACCGGGGAGCTGTTTTTT,CASSQVGGDTGELFF
TRBJ2-2,NA,TRBV7-2,few,TGTGCCAGCAGCTTCGAAGCCTTCGGGACCGGGGAGCTGTTTTTT,CASSFEAFGTGELFF
TRBJ1-1,NA,TRBV18,NA,TGTGCCAGCTCACCCACACAGGGCAACACTGAAGCTTTCTTT,CASSPTQGNTEAFF
TRBJ1-1,TRBD1,TRBV7-2,few,TGTGCCAGCAGCCTCCGGACTACCCGACAGGGAGCTTTCTTT,CASSLRTTRQGAFF
TRBJ2-7,TRBD2,TRBV9,NA,TGTGCCAGCAGCAAAGCGGGAGGGGCCTACGAGCAGTACTTC,CASSKAGGAYEQYF
TRBJ2-5,TRBD2,TRBV28,NA,TGTGCCACTACGGCGGGGGGCGGGGAGACCCAGTACTTC,CATTAGGGETQYF
TRBJ2-5,NA,TRBV4-1,few,TGCGCCAGCAGTCCTTGGCACAGGAAGAATCAAGAGACCCAGTACTTC,CASSPWHRKNQETQYF
TRBJ2-4,NA,TRBV5-4,NA,TGTGCCAGCAGCCCTAGCCTGGGAAAAAGCATTCAGTACTTC,CASSPSLGKSIQYF
TRBJ2-7,NA,TRBV15,few,TGTGCCACCAGCAGAGTTAAGGGGGTCTACGAGCAGTACTTC,CATSRVKGVYEQYF
TRBJ1-3,TRBD1,TRBV11-2,NA,TGTGCCAGCAGCCCCTGGACAGGGAGCTCTGGAAACACCATATATTTT,CASSPWTGSSGNTIYF
TRBJ2-2,TRBD1,TRBV10-3,NA,TGTGCCATCAGAGGGACAGGGGCCGGGGAGCTGTTTTTT,CAIRGTGAGELFF
TRBJ2-1,TRBD2,TRBV7-8,few,TGTGCCAGCAGCTCTAGCGGGAGAGGGAAAAGGGGGAGGTTCAATGAGCAGTTCTTC,CASSSSGRGKRGRFNEQFF
TRBJ2-5,TRBD2,TRBV25-1,few,TGTGCCAGCAGTGAAGGTCGGACTAGCGGGAGTGTGGCAGAGACCCAGTACTTC,CASSEGRTSGSVAETQYF
TRBJ1-3,TRBD1,TRBV4-2,few,TGTGCCAGCAGCCAAGAACGTCAACAGGGGACCTCTGGAAACACCATATATTTT,CASSQERQQGTSGNTIYF
TRBJ2-7,TRBD1,TRBV28,few,TGTGCCAGCAGTCCACATGGACAGGGGACCTCCTACGAGCAGTACTTC,CASSPHGQGTSYEQYF
TRBJ2-1,TRBD2,TRBV11-1,few,TGTGCCAGCAGCTTAGCTTGGACTAGCGAGCAGTTCTTC,CASSLAWTSEQFF
TRBJ2-5,NA,TRBV30,few,TGTGCCTGGAACCCCGTAAGACAAGGAGGGACCCAGTACTTC,CAWNPVRQGGTQYF